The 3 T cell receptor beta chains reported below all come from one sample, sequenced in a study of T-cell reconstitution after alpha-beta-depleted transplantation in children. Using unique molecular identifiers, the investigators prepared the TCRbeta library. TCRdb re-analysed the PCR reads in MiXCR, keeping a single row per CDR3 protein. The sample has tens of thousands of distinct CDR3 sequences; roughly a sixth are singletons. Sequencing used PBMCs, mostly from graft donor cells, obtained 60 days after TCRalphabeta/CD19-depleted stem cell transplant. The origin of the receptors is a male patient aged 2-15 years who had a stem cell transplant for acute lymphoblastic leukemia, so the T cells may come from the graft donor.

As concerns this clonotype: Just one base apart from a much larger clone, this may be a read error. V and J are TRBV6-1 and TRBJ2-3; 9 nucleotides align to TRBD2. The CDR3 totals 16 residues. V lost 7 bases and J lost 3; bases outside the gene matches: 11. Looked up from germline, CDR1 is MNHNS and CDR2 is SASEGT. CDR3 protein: CASTVSSGNKTDTQYF. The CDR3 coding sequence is TGTGCCAGCACAGTGTCTAGCGGGAATAAGACAGATACGCAGTATTTT.

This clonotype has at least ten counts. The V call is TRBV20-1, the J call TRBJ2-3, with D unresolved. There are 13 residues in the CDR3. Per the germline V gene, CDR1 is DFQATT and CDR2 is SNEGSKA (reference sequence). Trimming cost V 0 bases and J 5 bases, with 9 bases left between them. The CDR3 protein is CSARDGPGDTQYF. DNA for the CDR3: TGCAGTGCTAGAGATGGGCCGGGAGATACGCAGTATTTT.

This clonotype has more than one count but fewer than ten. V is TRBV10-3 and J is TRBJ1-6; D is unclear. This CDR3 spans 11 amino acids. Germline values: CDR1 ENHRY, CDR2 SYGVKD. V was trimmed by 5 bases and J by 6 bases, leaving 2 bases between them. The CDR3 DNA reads TGTGCCATCAGTATTAATTCACCCCTCCACTTT. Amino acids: CAISINSPLHF.